The clone carrying this T cell receptor (beta chain) was detected ten times or more. Its antigen is unknown. Germline loops: CDR1 KGHSH, CDR2 LQKENI. CDR3 length: 14 amino acids. V shed 2 bases, J shed 7 bases, and the junction held 3 bases outside the gene matches. This sample is drawn from a study of T cell repertoires in cytomegalovirus infection. Study-wide points: It was HLA-C-restricted CMV-specific TCR beta clonotypes that dominated the response ex vivo.

TCRdb reprocessed the reads with MiXCR, giving one entry per CDR3 protein. The sample yields around 210,000 distinct CDR3 sequences, around 6.2% seen once. The clonotype was recovered from a human donor in good health (CMV status not recorded). Some clones in this sample may be carry-over from other donors' samples. This chain uses TRBV18 with TRBJ1-4; 8 bases are shared with TRBD1. Sequenced material: PBMCs. CDR3 loop: CASSPNRGTEKLFF. The DNA for the CDR3 is TGTGCCAGCTCACCAAACAGGGGGACTGAAAAACTGTTTTTT.